The 30 T cell receptor beta chains below all came from one sample that was sequenced in a study of beta chain features in type 1 diabetes. cDNA synthesis used the whole RNA isolate, giving expressed TCRB sequences. TCRdb keeps only in-frame clones here, not all; method: immunoSEQ multiplex PCR. The data hold about 350,000 clones, with around 20% observed a single time. The sample consisted of naive CD4+ T cells from blood. These receptors all stem from a woman between 18 and 30 years old in good health.

The chain carries TRBV7-9 and TRBJ2-1; TRBD2 matches at 7 bases. The CDR3 contains 15 residues. Trimming removed 5 bases from V and 9 bases from J; junction bases left unmatched: 13. Germline CDR1 reads SEHNR; CDR2 reads FQNEAQ (reference sequence). Written as DNA, the CDR3 is TGTGCCAGCAGCAGAGAGAGCCCCGGGGGGAGTGAGCAGTTCTTC. It codes for CASSRESPGGSEQFF.

The chain links TRBV6-1 to TRBJ2-4; D gene uncertain. This CDR3 spans 16 amino acids. The V gene lost 3 bases and the J gene lost 0 bases, with 12 bases spanning the gap. CDR1 and CDR2 from the germline V gene are MNHNS and SASEGT. The CDR3 bases are TGTGCCAGCAGTGATTCTCTAGTGGGAGCCAAAAACATTCAGTACTTC. Residues: CASSDSLVGAKNIQYF.

This clone showed up just a few times. This rearrangement joins TRBV18 to TRBJ2-3, with D possibly matching TRBD2 (6 bases). This CDR3 spans 17 amino acids. V was shortened by 4 bases and J by 6 bases, with 23 bases between the two germline ends. Germline lookup yields CDR1 KGHSH and CDR2 LQKENI. This CDR3 reads CASSHRSTSYLGDTQYF. The DNA of the CDR3 is TGTGCCAGCTCACACCGCTCCACTAGCTACCTTGGCGATACGCAGTATTTT.

This clone has more than one count but fewer than ten. The sample carries other DNA sequences with the same CDR3. The DNA of the CDR3 is TGTGCCTGGAGTTCTCGAGAGACCCAGTACTTC. Protein: CAWSSRETQYF. V and J are TRBV30 and TRBJ2-5, with unresolved D. This CDR3 spans 11 amino acids. Germline assignment: CDR1 GTSNPN and CDR2 SVGIG (reference sequence). V dropped 2 bases and J dropped 4 bases, with 5 bases sitting between them.

The chain joins TRBV7-9 to TRBJ2-7, with 14 bases lining up with TRBD2. The CDR3 consists of 15 residues. Germline loops: CDR1 SEHNR, CDR2 FQNEAQ (reference sequence). J was trimmed by 4 bases and V by 5 bases; bases with no gene match: 4. The CDR3 is CASSLGTSGRYEQYF. CDR3 coding DNA: TGTGCCAGCAGCCTAGGGACTAGCGGGAGATACGAGCAGTACTTC.

This clone came up a few times. This chain links TRBV6-6 with TRBJ2-3; D is possibly TRBD2 (6 bases). The CDR3 sequence is 13 residues long. The ends were cut back, 8 bases at V and 1 base at J, with 10 bases in the middle. From germline, CDR1 is MNHNY and CDR2 SVGAGI (reference sequence). The CDR3 here is CASGGGGTDTQYF. The CDR3 DNA sequence: TGTGCCAGCGGTGGCGGGGGCACAGATACGCAGTATTTT.

This clone was detected only once. The chain combines TRBV10-1 with TRBJ2-1, with 12 bases fitting TRBD2. The V gene end was trimmed by 2 bases and the J gene end by 8 bases; junction bases not matched to a gene: 7. CDR3 length: 16 residues. The germline V gene encodes CDR1 WNHNN and CDR2 SYGVQD (reference sequence). CDR3 in amino acids: CASSEMTSGRLHEQFF. CDR3 DNA sequence: TGCGCCAGCAGTGAGATGACTAGCGGGAGATTACATGAGCAGTTCTTC.

This clone was seen a few times. This chain links TRBV19 with TRBJ2-7; 11 bases line up with TRBD2. The J segment lost 4 bases and the V segment lost 5 bases, leaving 7 bases of the junction unmatched. Germline V CDR1 and CDR2: LNHDA, SQIVND (reference sequence). CDR3 length: 15 amino acids. The CDR3 DNA is TGTGCCAGTAGTGTTCTTACTAGCGGGAGTTACGAGCAGTACTTC. It yields the protein CASSVLTSGSYEQYF. Together with reference TRBV19 and TRBJ2-7, the CDR3 gives the full variable domain: DGGITQSPKYLFRKEGQNVTLSCEQNLNHDAMYWYRQDPGQGLRLIYYSQIVNDFQKGDIAEGYSVSREKKESFPLTVTSAQKNPTAFYLCASSVLTSGSYEQYFGPGTRLTVT.

This clone was recorded a few times. The chain links TRBV7-2 to TRBJ2-6; 10 nucleotides line up with TRBD1. V trimming: 5 bases; J trimming: 2 bases; junction bases outside the gene matches: 6. The CDR3 is made up of 17 amino acids. Germline V gives CDR1 SGHTA, CDR2 FQGNSA. The CDR3 DNA sequence: TGTGCCAGCAGCCACCAGGGGACAGGGGCTGGGGCCAACGTCCTGACTTTC. Protein product: CASSHQGTGAGANVLTF.

This clone was observed a handful of times. The rearrangement joins TRBV5-4 to TRBJ2-1; unclear D gene. V lost 4 bases to trimming and J lost 0 bases, with 8 bases between them. Germline CDR1 SGHNT, CDR2 YYREEE (reference sequence). This CDR3 is built from 14 residues. Written as DNA, the CDR3 is TGTGCCAGCAGCCCACAGAGCTCCTACAATGAGCAGTTCTTC. Protein sequence: CASSPQSSYNEQFF.

This clone was picked up a small number of times. V is TRBV23-1 and J is TRBJ2-7, with D hard to call. TRBV23-1 is filed as an ORF, its function uncertain. The V end lost 1 base, the J end lost 2 bases, and 15 bases lay between the germline ends. The CDR3 has 16 residues. In nucleotides, the CDR3 is TGCGCCAGCAGTCAATTGATGTCATACTTACCCTACGAGCAGTACTTC. Protein product: CASSQLMSYLPYEQYF.

The V gene is TRBV27, the J gene TRBJ2-7, with 11 positions matching TRBD2. The CDR3 is made up of 14 amino acids. Germline values: CDR1 MNHEY, CDR2 SMNVEV (reference sequence). The trim removed 5 bases at V and 4 bases at J, leaving 4 bases unmatched. CDR3 nucleotide sequence: TGTGCCAGCAGTCAGACTAGCGGGGTTTACGAGCAGTACTTC. Its protein product is CASSQTSGVYEQYF.

In nucleotides, the CDR3 is TGCAGCGCCAGGACACCCCCATACTACAATGAGCAGTTCTTC. Amino acids: CSARTPPYYNEQFF. The chain uses TRBV29-1 and TRBJ2-1, with D tentatively TRBD1 (5 bases). Trimming pared 7 bases from V and 3 bases from J, leaving 16 bases between. The germline gives CDR1 SQVTM, CDR2 ANQGSEA. CDR3 length: 14 amino acids.

The chain couples TRBV4-2 to TRBJ2-6; a possible D gene is TRBD2 (5 bases). This CDR3 comprises 17 residues. Trimming took 4 bases from V and 0 from J, leaving 13 bases between them. In germline, CDR1 is LGHNA, CDR2 YNFKEQ. In DNA form, the CDR3 reads TGTGCCAGCAGCCTTGGACTGATTATCTCTGGGGCCAACGTCCTGACTTTC. Residues: CASSLGLIISGANVLTF.

This clone was seen a few times. The V call is TRBV20-1, the J call TRBJ2-7, with D uncertain. V lost 4 bases and J lost 7, with 8 bases in between. The CDR3 is 10 amino acids. CDR1 and CDR2 (germline): DFQATT, SNEGSKA (reference sequence). CDR3 DNA: TGCAGTGCTATCCCCTCGGAGCAGTACTTC. Amino acids: CSAIPSEQYF.

This clone showed up just a few times. Other DNA sequences from this sample encode an identical CDR3 as well. This chain joins TRBV30 and TRBJ2-5; 12 bases agree with TRBD2. V shed 0 bases, J shed 4 bases, and the junction held 3 bases outside the gene matches. CDR3 size: 15 residues. From germline, CDR1 is GTSNPN and CDR2 SVGIG (reference sequence). In nucleotides, the CDR3 is TGTGCCTGGAGTGTGACTAGCGGGAGCGGAGAGACCCAGTACTTC. Amino acid sequence: CAWSVTSGSGETQYF.

The sample holds a few counts of this clone. The chain couples TRBV9 to TRBJ2-7; perhaps TRBD2 as D (6 bases). Germline V CDR1 and CDR2: SGDLS, YYNGEE. Trimming cost V 0 bases and J 5 bases, with 12 bases left between them. The CDR3 length is 14 residues. This CDR3 is CASSVDSGPHEQYF. CDR3 bases: TGTGCCAGCAGCGTAGATAGCGGCCCCCACGAGCAGTACTTC. Filled out from reference TRBV9 and TRBJ2-7, the complete variable domain reads DSGVTQTPKHLITATGQRVTLRCSPRSGDLSVYWYQQSLDQGLQFLIQYYNGEERAKGNILERFSAQQFPDLHSELNLSSLELGDSALYFCASSVDSGPHEQYFGPGTRLTVT.

The chain combines TRBV5-1 with TRBJ2-3; tentative D call: TRBD1 (5 bases). Trimming left V 0 bases short and J 2 bases short, with 10 bases between. CDR3 size: 15 residues. Looked up from germline, CDR1 is SGHRS and CDR2 is YFSETQ. The DNA for the CDR3 is TGCGCCAGCAGCTTGGGACAGACCAACACAGATACGCAGTATTTT. Protein product: CASSLGQTNTDTQYF.

CDR3 residues: CASSEFFNTEAFF. In DNA form, the CDR3 reads TGTGCCAGCAGTGAATTCTTCAACACTGAAGCTTTCTTT. The genes are TRBV6-4 and TRBJ1-1; the D is unclear. The CDR3 is made up of 13 amino acids. The germline V gene encodes CDR1 MRHNA and CDR2 SNTAGT. V was pared by 3 bases and J by 2 bases, with 7 bases between.

This clone was observed a handful of times. V gene TRBV6-6 combines with J gene TRBJ2-5; 10 bases map to TRBD1. Germline V gene data show CDR1 as MNHNY and CDR2 as SVGAGI (reference sequence). Losses at the gene ends were 6 bases for V and 5 bases for J; bases not matched to a gene: 9. This CDR3 comprises 15 residues. The CDR3 DNA reads TGTGCCAGCAGCCTCTGGACAGGGGGAGAGGAGACCCAGTACTTC. Amino acids: CASSLWTGGEETQYF.

This clone was seen more than once but under ten times. V gene TRBV12-5 combines with J gene TRBJ1-5; 9 nucleotides align to TRBD1. The CDR3 length is 16 residues. Germline loops: CDR1 LGHNT, CDR2 FRNRAP. The V gene end was trimmed by 1 base and the J gene end by 6 bases; junction bases not matched to a gene: 7. The CDR3 coding sequence is TGTGCTAGTGGTTTGGCAGGGACAGGGAGAAGTCAGCCCCAGCATTTT. It codes for CASGLAGTGRSQPQHF.

The chain employs TRBV7-6 and TRBJ2-2; D remains unclear. Germline assignment: CDR1 SGHVS and CDR2 FNYEAQ. This CDR3 contains 12 residues. Trimming removed 4 bases at V and 7 bases at J, with 7 bases between. CDR3 coding DNA: TGTGCCAGCAGCTATCGAGACGGGGAGCTGTTTTTT. Protein: CASSYRDGELFF.

V usage is TRBV5-1 and J usage is TRBJ1-1; D gene unclear. V lost 0 bases and J 1 base, leaving 7 bases between the germline ends. The CDR3 covers 14 residues. CDR1 and CDR2 from the germline V gene are SGHRS and YFSETQ. The CDR3 sequence is CASSLVAANTEAFF. The CDR3 coding sequence is TGCGCCAGCAGCTTGGTGGCGGCGAACACTGAAGCTTTCTTT.

In its sample, this clone was seen a few times. J is TRBJ2-2 and V is TRBV6-1, with 13 nucleotides matching TRBD2. CDR1 and CDR2 (germline): MNHNS, SASEGT. The CDR3 totals 16 residues. After removal of 3 bases from V and 5 bases from J, the junction contained 3 bases not matched to a gene. CDR3 protein: CASSDPGLAGTGELFF. CDR3 nucleotide sequence: TGTGCCAGCAGTGACCCGGGACTAGCGGGAACCGGGGAGCTGTTTTTT.

This clone occurred a few times. The chain couples TRBV5-4 to TRBJ2-3; a weak D match, TRBD2 (5 bases). V was cut by 7 bases and J by 4 bases, with 10 bases left in between. CDR1 SGHNT and CDR2 YYREEE come from the germline V gene (reference sequence). This CDR3 region has 12 residues. CDR3 nucleotide sequence: TGTGCCAGCGGGAGAAAGGCAGATACGCAGTATTTT. Protein: CASGRKADTQYF.

A few counts support this clone. The chain joins TRBV11-3 to TRBJ2-3, with TRBD2 identical over 7 bases. This CDR3 comprises 14 residues. Germline-derived CDR1 and CDR2 are SGHNT and YENEEA. Trimming removed 4 bases from V and 7 bases from J; junction bases left unmatched: 8. Here the CDR3 reads CASSWGEGLNTQYF. In nucleotides, the CDR3 is TGTGCCAGCAGCTGGGGGGAGGGGTTGAATACGCAGTATTTT.

This chain links TRBV9 with TRBJ2-7; 12 bases map to TRBD2. This CDR3 region has 18 residues. Germline values: CDR1 SGDLS, CDR2 YYNGEE. V was clipped by 3 bases and J by 5 bases; unmatched bases: 15. As DNA, the CDR3 is TGTGCCAGCAGCGCCGGAGGGCTAGCGGGAGGGCCGTTCAACGAGCAGTACTTC. Translation gives CASSAGGLAGGPFNEQYF.

This clone was picked up a small number of times. The chain joins TRBV18 to TRBJ1-5, with 9 bases aligning to TRBD1. The CDR3 loop spans 14 amino acids. With 6 bases clipped from V and 6 bases from J, the junction kept 6 bases outside the gene matches. Germline V gene data show CDR1 as KGHSH and CDR2 as LQKENI. Here the CDR3 reads CASSSGQGSQPQHF. CDR3 bases: TGTGCCAGCTCCTCGGGACAGGGTAGTCAGCCCCAGCATTTT.

The chain is built from TRBV18 and TRBJ2-1, with D tentatively TRBD1 (5 bases). CDR1 is KGHSH, CDR2 LQKENI, per germline. Trimming removed 0 bases at V and 3 bases at J, with 9 bases between. This CDR3 comprises 15 residues. This chain's CDR3 is CASSPPVGHYNEQFF. CDR3 in DNA: TGTGCCAGCTCACCACCGGTAGGACACTACAATGAGCAGTTCTTC.

V gene TRBV5-1 combines with J gene TRBJ2-3; TRBD2 is a possible D gene (6 bases). Per the germline V gene, CDR1 is SGHRS and CDR2 is YFSETQ. V lost 4 bases, J lost 0 bases, and 15 bases lay in between. This CDR3 comprises 16 residues. The CDR3 here is CASSRAAGTSTDTQYF. In nucleotides, the CDR3 is TGCGCCAGCAGCCGTGCGGCGGGGACGAGCACAGATACGCAGTATTTT.